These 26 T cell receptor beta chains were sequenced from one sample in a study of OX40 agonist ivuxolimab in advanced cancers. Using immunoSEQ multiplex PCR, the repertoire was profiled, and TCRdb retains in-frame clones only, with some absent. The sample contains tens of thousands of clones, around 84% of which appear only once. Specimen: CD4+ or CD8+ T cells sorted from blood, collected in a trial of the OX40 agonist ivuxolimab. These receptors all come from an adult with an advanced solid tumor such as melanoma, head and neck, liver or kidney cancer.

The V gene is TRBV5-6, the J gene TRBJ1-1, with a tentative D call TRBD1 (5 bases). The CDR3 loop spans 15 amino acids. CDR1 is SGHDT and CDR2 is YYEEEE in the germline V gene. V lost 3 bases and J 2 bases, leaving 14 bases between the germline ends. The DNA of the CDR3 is TGTGCCAGCAGCTCCCTGACAGTAACCAACACTGAAGCTTTCTTT. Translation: CASSSLTVTNTEAFF.

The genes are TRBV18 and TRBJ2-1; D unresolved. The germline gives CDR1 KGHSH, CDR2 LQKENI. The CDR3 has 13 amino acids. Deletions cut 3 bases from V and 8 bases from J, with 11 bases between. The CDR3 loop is CASSPRPGDEQFF. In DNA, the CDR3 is TGTGCCAGCTCACCCCGGCCCGGCGATGAGCAGTTCTTC.

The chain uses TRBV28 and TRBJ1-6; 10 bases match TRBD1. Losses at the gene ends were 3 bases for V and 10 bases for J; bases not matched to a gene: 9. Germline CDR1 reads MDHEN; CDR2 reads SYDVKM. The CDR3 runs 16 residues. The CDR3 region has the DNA TGTGCCAGCAGTTTGGGGGGACAGGGGATTCGGTCACCCCTCCACTTT. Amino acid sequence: CASSLGGQGIRSPLHF.

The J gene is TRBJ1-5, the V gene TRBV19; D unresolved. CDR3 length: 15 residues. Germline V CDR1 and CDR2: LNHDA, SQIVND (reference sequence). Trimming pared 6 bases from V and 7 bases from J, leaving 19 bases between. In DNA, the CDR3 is TGTGCCAGTAGCCTTATGGGTAGGCTAGAACAGCCCCAGCATTTT. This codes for CASSLMGRLEQPQHF.

Here the CDR3 DNA reads TGTGCCAGCAGCCGAACTAGCGGGAGGGCCTCCGGAGAAGAGACCCAGTACTTC. This gives the protein CASSRTSGRASGEETQYF. The J gene is TRBJ2-5, the V gene TRBV7-2, with 13 bases that match TRBD2. V lost 5 bases, J lost 3 bases, and 12 bases stayed unmatched. Looked up from germline, CDR1 is SGHTA and CDR2 is FQGNSA. The length of the CDR3 is 18 residues.

CDR3 sequence reads: CASSLDRGNTEAFF. In nucleotides, the CDR3 is TGTGCCAGCAGCTTGGACAGGGGGAACACTGAAGCTTTCTTT. The rearrangement links TRBV5-4 to TRBJ1-1; TRBD1 aligns across 7 bases. The CDR3 extends over 14 amino acids. V lost 0 bases and J lost 1; bases outside the gene matches: 0. The germline gives CDR1 SGHNT, CDR2 YYREEE (reference sequence).

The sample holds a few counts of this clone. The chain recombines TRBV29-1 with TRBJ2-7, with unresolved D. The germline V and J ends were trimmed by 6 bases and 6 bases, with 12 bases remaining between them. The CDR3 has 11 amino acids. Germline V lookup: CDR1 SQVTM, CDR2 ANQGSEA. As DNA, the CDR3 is TGCAGCGTGGATGGCTTAACCGAGCAGTACTTC. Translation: CSVDGLTEQYF.

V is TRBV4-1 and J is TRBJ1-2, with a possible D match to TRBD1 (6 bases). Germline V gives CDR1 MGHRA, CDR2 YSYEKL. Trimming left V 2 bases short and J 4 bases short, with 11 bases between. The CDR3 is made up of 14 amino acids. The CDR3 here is CASSQIGGFYGYTF. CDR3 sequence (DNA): TGCGCCAGCAGCCAAATTGGGGGCTTCTATGGCTACACCTTC.

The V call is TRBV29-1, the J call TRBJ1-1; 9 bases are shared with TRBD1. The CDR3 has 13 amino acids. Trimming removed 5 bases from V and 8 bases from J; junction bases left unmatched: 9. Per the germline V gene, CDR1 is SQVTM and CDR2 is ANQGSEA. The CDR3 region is CSVRGTGGREAFF. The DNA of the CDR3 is TGCAGCGTTCGCGGTACAGGGGGCAGGGAAGCTTTCTTT.

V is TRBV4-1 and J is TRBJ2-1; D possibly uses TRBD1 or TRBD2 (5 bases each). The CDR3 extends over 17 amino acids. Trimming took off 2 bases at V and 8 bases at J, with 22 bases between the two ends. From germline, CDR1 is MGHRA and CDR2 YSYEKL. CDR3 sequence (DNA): TGCGCCAGCAGCCAAATAAAGGGACCGATCCGATCCCATGAGCAGTTCTTC. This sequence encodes CASSQIKGPIRSHEQFF.

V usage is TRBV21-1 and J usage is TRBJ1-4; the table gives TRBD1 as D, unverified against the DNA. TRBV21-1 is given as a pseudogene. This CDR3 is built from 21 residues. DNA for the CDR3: TGTGCCAGCAGCCAACGGTCCCCACAGGGTGGGCATTTGTCAGGCAGTGAAAAACTGTTTTTT. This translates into CASSQRSPQGGHLSGSEKLFF.

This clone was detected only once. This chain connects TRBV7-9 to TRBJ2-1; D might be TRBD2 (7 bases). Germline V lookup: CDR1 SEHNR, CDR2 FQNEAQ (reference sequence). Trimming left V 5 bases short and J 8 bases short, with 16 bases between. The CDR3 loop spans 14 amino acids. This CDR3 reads CASSPAGAIDEQFF. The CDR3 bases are TGTGCCAGCAGCCCGGCGGGGGCCATCGATGAGCAGTTCTTC.

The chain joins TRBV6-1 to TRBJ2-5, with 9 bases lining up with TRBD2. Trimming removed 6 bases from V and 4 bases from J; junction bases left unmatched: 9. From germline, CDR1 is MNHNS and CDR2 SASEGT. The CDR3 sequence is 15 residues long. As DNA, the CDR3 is TGTGCCAGCAGCGATACCCGCGGGGGGGGAGAGACCCAGTACTTC. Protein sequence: CASSDTRGGGETQYF.

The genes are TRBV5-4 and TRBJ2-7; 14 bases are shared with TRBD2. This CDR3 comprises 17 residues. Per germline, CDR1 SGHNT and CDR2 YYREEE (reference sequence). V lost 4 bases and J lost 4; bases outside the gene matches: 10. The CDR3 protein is CASSDGGLAGGRYEQYF. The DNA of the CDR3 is TGTGCCAGCAGCGATGGTGGACTAGCGGGAGGAAGGTACGAGCAGTACTTC.

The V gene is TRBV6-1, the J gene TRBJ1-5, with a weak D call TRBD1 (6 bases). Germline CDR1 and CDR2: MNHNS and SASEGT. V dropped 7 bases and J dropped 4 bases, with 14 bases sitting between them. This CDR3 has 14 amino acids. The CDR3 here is CASNPGGANQPQHF. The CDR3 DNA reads TGTGCCAGCAACCCGGGGGGCGCAAATCAGCCCCAGCATTTT.

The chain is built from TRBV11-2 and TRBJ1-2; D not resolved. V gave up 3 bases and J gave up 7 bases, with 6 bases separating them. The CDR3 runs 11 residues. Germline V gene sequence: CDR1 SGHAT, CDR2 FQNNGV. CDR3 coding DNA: TGTGCCAGCAGCTTCAGGTCTGGCTACACCTTC. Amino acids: CASSFRSGYTF.

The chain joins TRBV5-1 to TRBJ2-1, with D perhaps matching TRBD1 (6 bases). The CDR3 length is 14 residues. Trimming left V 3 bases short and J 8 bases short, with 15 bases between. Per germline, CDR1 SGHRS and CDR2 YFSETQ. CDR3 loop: CASSWDNRNYEQFF. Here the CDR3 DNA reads TGCGCCAGCAGCTGGGACAATCGGAACTATGAGCAGTTCTTC.

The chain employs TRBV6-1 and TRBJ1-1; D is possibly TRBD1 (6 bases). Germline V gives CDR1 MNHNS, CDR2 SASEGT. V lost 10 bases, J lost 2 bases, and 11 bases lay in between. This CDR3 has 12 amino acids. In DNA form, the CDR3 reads TGTGCCACGAGGGGGTCCAACACTGAAGCTTTCTTT. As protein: CATRGSNTEAFF.

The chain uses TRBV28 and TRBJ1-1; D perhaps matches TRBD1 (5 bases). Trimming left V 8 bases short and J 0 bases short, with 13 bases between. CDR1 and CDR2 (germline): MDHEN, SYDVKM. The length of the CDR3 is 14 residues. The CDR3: CASLSGVLNTEAFF. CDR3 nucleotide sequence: TGTGCCAGCTTATCGGGGGTTTTGAACACTGAAGCTTTCTTT.

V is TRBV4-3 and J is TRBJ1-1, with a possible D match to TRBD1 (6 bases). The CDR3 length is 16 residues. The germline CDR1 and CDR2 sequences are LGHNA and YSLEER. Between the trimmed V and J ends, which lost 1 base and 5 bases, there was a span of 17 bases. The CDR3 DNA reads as TGCGCCAGCAGCCAAGGATTGTCGAGGGGGGAAACTGAAGCTTTCTTT. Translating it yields CASSQGLSRGETEAFF.

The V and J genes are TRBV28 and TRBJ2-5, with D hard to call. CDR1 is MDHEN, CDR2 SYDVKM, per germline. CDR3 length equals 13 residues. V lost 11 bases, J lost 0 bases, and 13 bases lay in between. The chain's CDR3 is CAVIGTNQETQYF. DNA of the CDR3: TGTGCCGTCATAGGAACTAACCAAGAGACCCAGTACTTC.

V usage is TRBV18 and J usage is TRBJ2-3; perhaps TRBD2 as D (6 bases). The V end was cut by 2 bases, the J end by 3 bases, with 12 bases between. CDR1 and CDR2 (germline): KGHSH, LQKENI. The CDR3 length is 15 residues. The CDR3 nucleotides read TGTGCCAGCTCACCAGCGGGGATTGGGACAGATACGCAGTATTTT. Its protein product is CASSPAGIGTDTQYF.

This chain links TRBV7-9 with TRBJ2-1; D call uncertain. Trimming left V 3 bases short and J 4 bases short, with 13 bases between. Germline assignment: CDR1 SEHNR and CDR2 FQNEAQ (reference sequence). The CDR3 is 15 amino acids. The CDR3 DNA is TGTGCCAGCAGCTTGACTCGCCTAAGATACAATGAGCAGTTCTTC. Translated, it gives CASSLTRLRYNEQFF.

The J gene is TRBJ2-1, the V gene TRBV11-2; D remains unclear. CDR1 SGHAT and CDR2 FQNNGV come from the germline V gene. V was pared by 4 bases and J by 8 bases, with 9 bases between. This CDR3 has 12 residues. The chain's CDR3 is CASSSTSYEQFF. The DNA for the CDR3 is TGTGCCAGCAGCTCGACTTCGTATGAGCAGTTCTTC. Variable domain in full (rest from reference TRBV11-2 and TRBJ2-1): EAGVAQSPRYKIIEKRQSVAFWCNPISGHATLYWYQQILGQGPKLLIQFQNNGVVDDSQLPKDRFSAERLKGVDSTLKIQPAKLEDSAVYLCASSSTSYEQFFGPGTRLTVL.

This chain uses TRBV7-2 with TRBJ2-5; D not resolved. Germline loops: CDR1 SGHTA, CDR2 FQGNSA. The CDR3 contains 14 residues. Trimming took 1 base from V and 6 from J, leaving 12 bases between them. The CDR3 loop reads CASSLDLVVKTQYF. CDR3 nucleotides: TGTGCCAGCAGCTTAGATTTGGTAGTGAAGACCCAGTACTTC.

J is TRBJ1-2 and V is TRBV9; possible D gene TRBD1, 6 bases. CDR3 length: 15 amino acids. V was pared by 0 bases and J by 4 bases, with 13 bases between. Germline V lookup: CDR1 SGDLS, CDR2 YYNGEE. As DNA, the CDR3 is TGTGCCAGCAGCGTAGAACCAGGGGTCGGCTATGGCTACACCTTC. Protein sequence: CASSVEPGVGYGYTF.